This TCR beta chain appears in the sequencing data of a study of T-cell reconstitution after alpha-beta-depleted transplantation in children. The authors prepared the TCRbeta library with unique molecular identifiers. TCRdb passed the PCR reads through MiXCR, listing each CDR3 protein once. The table has about 610,000 distinct CDR3 sequences, 10% seen once. The CDR3 spans 15 residues. The V and J ends lost 0 bases and 0 bases respectively, with 9 bases between them. Looked up from germline, CDR1 is SGHRS and CDR2 is YFSETQ. V usage is TRBV5-1 and J usage is TRBJ1-2, with D uncertain. The sample was PBMCs from the stem cell graft donor, taken from the stem cell graft. The TCR comes from a human donor who donated a stem cell graft to a child with acute myeloid leukemia. CDR3 protein: CASSLAGTPNYGYTF. The CDR3 bases are TGCGCCAGCAGCTTGGCGGGAACCCCTAACTATGGCTACACCTTC.